This is a list of T cell receptor beta chains from one sample in a study of blood T cell repertoires in COVID-19. Here immunoSEQ multiplex PCR was the method, and the copy in TCRdb shows in-frame clones only, minus some. The table records over 150,000 clones, about nine tenths of them present only once. Sequences were obtained from PBMCs or T cells enriched from blood (not recorded which). The receptor set was obtained from a woman between 18 and 29 years old who had recovered from COVID-19. Both conserved end residues are part of each CDR3. D genes are given only for firm matches.

-,TRBJ2-3,TRBV7-3,CASSPARQRNTDTQYF,TGTGCCAGCAGCCCAGCCCGACAACGAAACACAGATACGCAGTATTTT
-,TRBJ2-5,TRBV10-3,CAISELAGQETQYF,TGTGCCATCAGTGAGCTGGCAGGGCAAGAGACCCAGTACTTC
-,TRBJ2-5,TRBV10-3,CATRGGAGIETQYF,TGTGCCACAAGGGGGGGGGCAGGGATAGAGACCCAGTACTTC
-,TRBJ1-2,TRBV30,CAWSVGQGGYTF,TGTGCCTGGAGTGTAGGGCAGGGAGGCTACACCTTC
-,TRBJ2-1,TRBV6-5,CASTTINPDNEQFF,TGTGCCAGCACTACTATTAATCCTGACAATGAGCAGTTCTTC
-,TRBJ1-5,TRBV10-3,CAISESDTISNQPQHF,TGTGCCATCAGTGAGTCGGACACTATTAGCAATCAGCCCCAGCATTTT
-,TRBJ1-1,TRBV29-1,CSVGAMGGGTEAFF,TGCAGCGTTGGGGCCATGGGGGGAGGGACTGAAGCTTTCTTT
-,TRBJ2-7,TRBV6-6,CASRRGSLDYEQYF,TGTGCCAGTCGACGAGGTTCGCTTGACTACGAGCAGTACTTC
TRBD1,TRBJ1-1,TRBV29-1,CSALTGGGRTEAFF,TGCAGCGCCCTGACAGGGGGCGGGAGGACTGAAGCTTTCTTT
-,TRBJ1-4,TRBV12-3/TRBV12-4,CASSLGGGELFF,TGTGCCAGCAGCTTGGGTGGCGGGGAACTGTTTTTT
-,TRBJ2-7,TRBV11-2,CASSLAREYEQYF,TGTGCCAGCAGCTTAGCCCGGGAGTACGAGCAGTACTTC
TRBD1,TRBJ1-1,TRBV10-3,CAINTGAGNTEAFF,TGTGCCATCAATACAGGGGCGGGGAACACTGAAGCTTTCTTT
TRBD1,TRBJ1-4,TRBV5-1,CASSPGGQGVWATNEKLFF,TGCGCCAGCAGCCCTGGGGGACAGGGGGTTTGGGCAACTAATGAAAAACTGTTTTTT
-,TRBJ2-1,TRBV4-2,CASSQVWGAYNEQFF,TGTGCCAGCAGCCAAGTGTGGGGCGCCTACAATGAGCAGTTCTTC
TRBD1,TRBJ2-2,TRBV10-3,CATQGGQGITGELFF,TGTGCCACCCAGGGGGGACAGGGCATTACCGGGGAGCTGTTTTTT
TRBD1,TRBJ1-1,TRBV4-1,CASRRPGQGIGSTEAFF,TGCGCCAGCAGGAGACCGGGACAGGGTATAGGTAGCACTGAAGCTTTCTTT
TRBD1,TRBJ1-4,TRBV28,CASSFSGQEKLFF,TGTGCCAGCAGTTTTTCGGGACAGGAAAAACTGTTTTTT
-,TRBJ1-1,TRBV6-5,CASSYSVFGGDTEAFF,TGTGCCAGCAGTTACTCAGTCTTTGGGGGGGACACTGAAGCTTTCTTT
-,TRBJ2-6,TRBV10-3,CAIRGQLSGANVLTF,TGTGCCATCAGGGGACAACTCTCTGGGGCCAACGTCCTGACTTTC
TRBD1,TRBJ1-2,TRBV20-1,CSASHRRGPYGYTF,TGCAGTGCTAGTCATCGCAGGGGGCCTTATGGCTACACCTTC
TRBD2,TRBJ2-5,TRBV5-4,CASSLLAQETQYF,TGTGCCAGCAGCTTACTAGCGCAAGAGACCCAGTACTTC
TRBD2,TRBJ2-3,TRBV7-2,CASSSGLAGVADTQYF,TGTGCCAGCAGCTCCGGACTAGCGGGGGTTGCAGATACGCAGTATTTT
TRBD1,TRBJ2-3,TRBV6-1,CASSDTGGSTDTQYF,TGTGCCAGCAGTGATACAGGGGGCAGCACAGATACGCAGTATTTT
TRBD1,TRBJ1-2,TRBV30,CAWSPLTGLYGYTF,TGTGCCTGGAGTCCATTGACAGGGCTTTACGGCTACACCTTC
-,TRBJ2-1,TRBV29-1,CSVVWGLGYNEQFF,TGCAGCGTTGTGTGGGGCCTGGGGTACAATGAGCAGTTCTTC
TRBD1,TRBJ1-5,TRBV7-2,CASSLGSRGRQPQHF,TGTGCCAGCAGCTTAGGGTCCAGGGGGCGCCAGCCCCAGCATTTT
TRBD1,TRBJ1-5,TRBV11-2,CASSGTGGRNQPQHF,TGTGCCAGCAGCGGGACAGGGGGCCGGAATCAGCCCCAGCATTTT